The present T cell receptor (beta chain) was sequenced within a study of blood T cell repertoires in COVID-19. Study at large: T cells, B-cell-depleted T cells, or PBMCs provided the cDNA or gDNA that served as material.

Per the original data handling: From reference gene primer amplification, estimates of nucleated cell counts were derived. TCRdb keeps only in-frame clones here, not all; method: immunoSEQ multiplex PCR. V, J and clone size derive from that table, while D and trimming were established from the DNA sequence. The sample consists of under 200,000 clones, around 80% of them appearing once. In this sample, this clone turned up a few times. V was trimmed by 3 bases and J by 2 bases, leaving 10 bases between them. Germline values: CDR1 DFQATT, CDR2 SNEGSKA (reference sequence). The CDR3 loop spans 13 amino acids.

This TCR was recovered from a woman between 55 and 75 years old with COVID-19, enrolled during active disease. This chain links TRBV20-1 with TRBJ1-2; TRBD1 is a possible D gene (5 bases). Input material: peripheral blood. CDR3 bases: TGCAGTGCTAGTCAACAGGAAAACTATGGCTACACCTTC. It yields the protein CSASQQENYGYTF.